The TCR beta chain described here comes from a study of T cell clusters in autoimmune cytopenias. TRB was amplified from approximately 250 ng of peripheral blood genomic DNA per sample. This clonotype is identified as medium-sized (0.01 to 0.1%) from frequency. TRB rearrangements were amplified by touch-down multiplex PCR with mixed TRB-A/B primers. TCRdb re-called the multiplex PCR reads, yielding one record per CDR3 amino acid sequence without DNA. The sample holds roughly 2,000 distinct CDR3 sequences. A further study also used this sample, focusing on T cell repertoires in aging, cancer and after chemotherapy. Turning to that study: Compared with age-matched healthy donors, untreated hematological or solid cancer patients showed higher blood TCR clonality. Across the chemotherapy interval, each cancer cohort showed higher median generation probability, suggesting thymic rebound. The repertoire data cannot show anything about immunological memory following chemotherapy.

Sequencing used peripheral blood. The sequence was obtained from a human donor in good health.

The CDR3 region is CASSSGAGETEAFF. The rearrangement uses TRBV27 and TRBJ1-1; TCRdb indicates TRBD1, and absent DNA this call remains unverified. CDR1 is MNHEY and CDR2 is SMNVEV in the germline V gene (reference sequence). The CDR3 is made up of 14 amino acids.